Sequencing of this T cell receptor beta chain was carried out in a study of blood T cell repertoires in COVID-19. The germline V gene has CDR1 MRHNA and CDR2 SNTAGT. Germline trimming cut 10 bases from V and 2 bases from J; bases unmatched to any gene: 7. The CDR3 is 13 residues long. The assay was immunoSEQ multiplex PCR, and TCRdb's table has in-frame clones only and misses some. The data show some 200,000 clones, with around 80% seen just once and approximately 7.2% held by the top ten. The TCR sequence derives from a woman aged 70-85 years with acute or convalescent COVID-19. The source material was peripheral blood. The V and J genes are TRBV6-4 and TRBJ1-2; 7 nucleotides line up with TRBD1. CDR3 protein: CATSPTGNYGYTF. In DNA, the CDR3 is TGTGCCACCTCCCCGACAGGGAACTATGGCTACACCTTC.